A selection of T cell receptor beta chains follows, all from one sample in a study of patients and donors after allogeneic stem cell transplantation. MiXCR, run by TCRdb on the RT-PCR reads, gives a single entry per CDR3 protein. Among about a million distinct CDR3 sequences listed, more than 15% were seen once. Sequenced material: blood, either unsorted or a sorted T cell fraction (not recorded which). The receptors derive from a human donor who was either an allogeneic HSCT recipient or a stem cell or donor lymphocyte infusion donor (not recorded which). It is not recorded whose cells these are; they may come from a transplant donor. The CDR3 runs from the conserved cysteine through the conserved F or W. D genes are given only for firm matches. Clone sizes are given selectively: once, few, many, or a class where the clone is expanded.

TRBJ2-7,TRBV7-9,TRBD2,.,TGTGCCAGCAGCTTAGCGGGGGAACTAGCGGGTTCCGAGCAGTACTTC,CASSLAGELAGSEQYF
TRBJ2-4,TRBV18,.,few,TGTGCCAGCTCACCACCGAGAAAGAGGGAGGCCAAAAACATTCAGTACTTC,CASSPPRKREAKNIQYF
TRBJ2-5,TRBV12-3/TRBV12-4,.,few,TGTGCCAGCAGCCAACACAGGGACCAAGAGACCCAGTACTTC,CASSQHRDQETQYF
TRBJ2-4,TRBV15,TRBD2,.,TGTGCCACCAGCAGAGATCGGGGACTAGCGGGTATTCAGTACTTC,CATSRDRGLAGIQYF
TRBJ1-3,TRBV6-1,.,few,TGTGCCAGCAGTCTCGATACACCTGACTCTGGAAACACCATATATTTT,CASSLDTPDSGNTIYF
TRBJ1-3,TRBV12-3/TRBV12-4,.,.,TGTGCCAGCAGTTTCCCGACAGGCTCTGGAAACACCATATATTTT,CASSFPTGSGNTIYF
TRBJ1-2,TRBV6-6,TRBD1,few,TGTGCCAGCACACCGGGACAGGGGGTGGGCTACACCTTC,CASTPGQGVGYTF
TRBJ2-7,TRBV4-1,.,.,TGCGCCAGCAGCCTCAGGGCAGGGTACTACGAGCAGTACTTC,CASSLRAGYYEQYF
TRBJ1-3,TRBV9,.,.,TGTGCCAGCAGCGTGGACCCTGGTCCAGCCGGAGCCTCTGGAAACACCATATATTTT,CASSVDPGPAGASGNTIYF
TRBJ2-5,TRBV2,.,.,TGTGCCTGTTTGACTAGGAAAGAGACCCAGTACTTC,CACLTRKETQYF
TRBJ1-1,TRBV20-1,.,few,TGCAGTGCTAAAAGCCTACGTGGCAGGTATGGAACTGAAGCTTTCTTT,CSAKSLRGRYGTEAFF
TRBJ2-5,TRBV5-1,.,few,TGCGCCAGCACAGTCGGAGAGACCCAGTACTTC,CASTVGETQYF
TRBJ2-3,TRBV5-1,.,.,TGCGCCAGCAGCTTAGGGCAGCGAGACCCGGATACGCAGTATTTT,CASSLGQRDPDTQYF
TRBJ2-3,TRBV2,.,.,TGTGCCAGCAGTGACGGGGCGGGTTCTATCACCGATACGCAGTATTTT,CASSDGAGSITDTQYF
TRBJ2-3,TRBV9,.,.,TGTGCCAGCAGCGTAGGGGGGGCCGGGACGGGAGATACGCAGTATTTT,CASSVGGAGTGDTQYF
TRBJ2-7,TRBV11-1,.,.,TGTGCCAGCAGCTCCGGACGAGCCTCCTACGAGCAGTACTTC,CASSSGRASYEQYF
TRBJ1-4,TRBV9,.,.,TGTGCCAGCAGCGTAGCCGGGGCAACTAATGAAAAACTGTTTTTT,CASSVAGATNEKLFF
TRBJ2-7,TRBV18,.,.,TGTGCCAGCTCACCCATCTTTGTGGGCGAGCAGTACTTC,CASSPIFVGEQYF
TRBJ1-2,TRBV6-2/TRBV6-3,.,.,TGTGCCAGCAGTTACTCCGGCCTGACAGGTCTTAATGGCTACACCTTC,CASSYSGLTGLNGYTF
TRBJ1-1,TRBV5-1,TRBD1,many,TGCGCCAGCAGCGACCGTAGGGACAGGTGGCTCCCGAACACTGAAGCTTTCTTT,CASSDRRDRWLPNTEAFF
TRBJ2-7,TRBV4-2,TRBD1,.,TGTGCCAGCAGCCAAGATGAGGGGGCCTACTACGAGCAGTACTTC,CASSQDEGAYYEQYF
TRBJ2-7,TRBV3-1,.,.,TGTGCCAGCAGCCAACTTTATAGGTTCAACGAGCAGTACTTC,CASSQLYRFNEQYF
TRBJ1-4,TRBV2,TRBD1,.,TGTGCCAGCAGTCGGGGACAGGGGCAGGAAAAACTGTTTTTT,CASSRGQGQEKLFF
TRBJ1-1,TRBV6-1,.,few,TGTGCCAGTGAAGCAAGGCCAAAGTCTGAAGCTTTCTTT,CASEARPKSEAFF
TRBJ1-5,TRBV30,TRBD1,once,TGTGCCTGGACTACGACAGGGCTTAATCAGCCCCAGCATTTT,CAWTTTGLNQPQHF
TRBJ2-3,TRBV4-3,.,few,TGCGCCAGCAGCCAAGATCGAATAAGCTATGGGGATACGCAGTATTTT,CASSQDRISYGDTQYF
TRBJ2-6,TRBV29-1,TRBD1,.,TGCAGCGTTGGGACAGGGGATGGGGCCAACGTCCTGACTTTC,CSVGTGDGANVLTF
TRBJ2-1,TRBV20-1,TRBD2,.,TGCAGTGCTTCTGAAGGGACTATCCCTTGGGAGGTCTTC,CSASEGTIPWEVF
TRBJ2-7,TRBV6-1,.,.,TGTGCCAGCAGGAGGAAGACAGCCCGAACCTACGAGCAGTACTTC,CASRRKTARTYEQYF
TRBJ2-2,TRBV5-1,TRBD2,.,TGCGCCAGCAGCTTGGGACTCCAGACTAGCGGCGGGGAGCTGTTTTTT,CASSLGLQTSGGELFF
TRBJ2-1,TRBV7-2,TRBD2,.,TGTGCCAGCAAAATCGATAGCGGGAGGGCCTACAATGAGCAGTTCTTC,CASKIDSGRAYNEQFF
TRBJ2-1,TRBV16,.,few,TGTGCCAGCAGCCAATCAACTAGACTGCAGTTCTTC,CASSQSTRLQFF
TRBJ2-7,TRBV5-6,TRBD1,many,TGTGCCAGCAGCTTTGATGACAGGGGTTACGAGCAGTACTTC,CASSFDDRGYEQYF
TRBJ2-1,TRBV4-1,TRBD2,.,TGCGCCAGCAGGAATCTAGCGGGGGGCTCTTTGGGGTCCTACAATGAGCAGTTCTTC,CASRNLAGGSLGSYNEQFF
TRBJ2-2,TRBV5-1,.,.,TGCGCCAGCAGCTTGGCCGCGGCGTCGAACACCGGGGAGCTGTTTTTT,CASSLAAASNTGELFF
TRBJ2-5,TRBV24-1,.,few,TGTGCCACCAGTGACTCCAGGGGGGCGGGCGCGGGAGTAGAGACCCAGTACTTC,CATSDSRGAGAGVETQYF
TRBJ1-4,TRBV20-1,.,few,TGCAGTGTTGAAACCTCCACCCTACCCAAAAAACTGTTTTTT,CSVETSTLPKKLFF
TRBJ1-2,TRBV12-3/TRBV12-4,.,many,TGTGCCAGCAGTTGGACATCTGGCTACACCTTC,CASSWTSGYTF
TRBJ2-3,TRBV25-1,.,few,TGTGCCAGCAGTGAATTTGGGGATACGCAGTATTTT,CASSEFGDTQYF
TRBJ1-1,TRBV20-1,TRBD1,few,TGCAGTGCCGCCCGGGACAGGGATAACACTGAAGCTTTCTTT,CSAARDRDNTEAFF
TRBJ2-7,TRBV20-1,.,.,TGCAGTGCTAGAACTGGGGGCGGTAAAGAGCAGTACTTC,CSARTGGGKEQYF
TRBJ2-7,TRBV14,TRBD1,.,TGTGCCAGCAGCCAAAGGGGACAGGGGACCTACGAGCAGTACTTC,CASSQRGQGTYEQYF
TRBJ2-1,TRBV7-6,TRBD1,.,TGTGCCAGCCACGGACAGGACCACAATGAGCAGTTCTTC,CASHGQDHNEQFF
TRBJ1-3,TRBV5-1,.,few,TGCGCCAGCAGGGACAGCCGCTCTGGAAACACCATATATTTT,CASRDSRSGNTIYF
TRBJ1-1,TRBV9,TRBD1,many,TGTGCCAGCAGCGGGACAGGGACTGAAGCTTTCTTT,CASSGTGTEAFF
TRBJ2-3,TRBV5-1,TRBD2,.,TGCGCCAGCAGCAGGGGACTAGCGGGGGCCTACACAGATACGCAGTATTTT,CASSRGLAGAYTDTQYF
TRBJ2-7,TRBV6-2/TRBV6-3,.,.,TGTGCCAGCAGTTACAAAGGGAACGAGCAGTACTTC,CASSYKGNEQYF
TRBJ2-1,TRBV29-1,TRBD1,many,TGCAGCGTCACGACAGGGAGCTCCTACAATGAGCAGTTCTTC,CSVTTGSSYNEQFF
TRBJ2-6,TRBV7-2,.,.,TGTGCCAGCAGCTTAGTCAGGGCCTCAGGGCGGTACGTCCTGACTTTC,CASSLVRASGRYVLTF
TRBJ2-3,TRBV25-1,.,.,TGTGCCAGCAGACCGGGAGATGAAGATACGCAGTATTTT,CASRPGDEDTQYF
TRBJ1-2,TRBV5-1,.,.,TGCGCCAGCAGCTCCCCCTCCGGCTACACCTTC,CASSSPSGYTF
TRBJ2-7,TRBV29-1,TRBD1,few,TGCAGCGCCTGGACAGGCTTGGGGCAGTACTTC,CSAWTGLGQYF
TRBJ2-5,TRBV6-5,TRBD2,.,TGTGCCAGCAGTTACTCAGCTAGCGGGAAAGAGACCCAGTACTTC,CASSYSASGKETQYF
TRBJ1-1,TRBV9,.,once,TGTGCCAGCAGCGTTGGGCTATCGAGCACTGAAGCTTTCTTT,CASSVGLSSTEAFF
TRBJ2-3,TRBV14,TRBD2,few,TGTGCCAGCAGCCGGACTAGCGGGAGGGGGACGCAGTATTTT,CASSRTSGRGTQYF